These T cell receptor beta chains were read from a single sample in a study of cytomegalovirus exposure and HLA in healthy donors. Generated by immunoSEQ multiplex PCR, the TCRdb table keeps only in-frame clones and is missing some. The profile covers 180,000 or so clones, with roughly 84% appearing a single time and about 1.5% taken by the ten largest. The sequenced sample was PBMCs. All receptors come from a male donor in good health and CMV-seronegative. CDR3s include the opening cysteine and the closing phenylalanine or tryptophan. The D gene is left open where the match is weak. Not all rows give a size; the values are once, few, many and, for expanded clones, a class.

TGTGCCAGCAGTTATGATCAGGGGGCGCGAGGCACCATATATTTT | CASSYDQGARGTIYF | TRBD1 | TRBJ1-3 | TRBV6-5 | .
TGTGCCAGCAGCCAACTAGCGGGGGACACCGGGGAGCTGTTTTTT | CASSQLAGDTGELFF | TRBD2 | TRBJ2-2 | TRBV5-6 | .
TGTGCCAGCAGCTTGGCCGGGGGGGTCAATGAGCAGTTCTTC | CASSLAGGVNEQFF | TRBD2 | TRBJ2-1 | TRBV5-6 | .
TGTGCCAGCAGCCAAGATTTACACACCAACTATGGCTACACCTTC | CASSQDLHTNYGYTF | . | TRBJ1-2 | TRBV4-2 | .
TGTGCCAGCAGTGAAGTTCGGTTAGGGGCGGGAGTCACCGGGGAGCTGTTTTTT | CASSEVRLGAGVTGELFF | TRBD2 | TRBJ2-2 | TRBV2 | .
TGTGCCTGGACGCGGGAGGAGACCCAGTACTTC | CAWTREETQYF | TRBD2 | TRBJ2-5 | TRBV30 | .
TGTTCCAGCAGCAAAACAATCGGGGGGGCGAACGAGCAGTACTTC | CSSSKTIGGANEQYF | TRBD2 | TRBJ2-7 | TRBV7-9 | once
TGTGCCAGCAGCTTGCGGACCACAGGGCAGGCTGAAGCTTTCTTT | CASSLRTTGQAEAFF | . | TRBJ1-1 | TRBV5-4 | .
TGTGCCAGCAGTTTATTGGGCCTACCCACTGAAGCTTTCTTT | CASSLLGLPTEAFF | . | TRBJ1-1 | TRBV27 | once
TGTGCCAGCAGTGGAGCCGGGACAGGGTCAGAAAAACTGTTTTTT | CASSGAGTGSEKLFF | TRBD1 | TRBJ1-4 | TRBV27 | .
TGCGCCAGCAGCCAAGATTGGGCACGGGGAGGGGTCGGGCAGTACTTC | CASSQDWARGGVGQYF | TRBD2 | TRBJ2-7 | TRBV4-3 | .
TGTGCCAGCAGGGCGGGAACTAATGAAAAACTGTTTTTT | CASRAGTNEKLFF | . | TRBJ1-4 | TRBV6-1 | .
TGTGCCAGTAGTTTACTAGCGGGAGATTTCGAGACCCAGTACTTC | CASSLLAGDFETQYF | TRBD2 | TRBJ2-5 | TRBV6-5 | .
TGTGCCAGAACAGATGAAAAACTGTTTTTT | CARTDEKLFF | . | TRBJ1-4 | TRBV6-5 | .
TGTGCCAGCAGTCCAGCAGGCCTCTCCTACAATGAGCAGTTCTTC | CASSPAGLSYNEQFF | . | TRBJ2-1 | TRBV14 | .
TGTGCCAGCAGCTATATCTTTGAAGCTTTCTTT | CASSYIFEAFF | . | TRBJ1-1 | TRBV28 | .
TGTGCCAGCAGTTACCGGGACAGAGCTTTCTACGAGCAGTACTTC | CASSYRDRAFYEQYF | TRBD1 | TRBJ2-7 | TRBV6-8 | .
TGTGCCAGCAGCTTAATTCTAAGTGGGAGGGCTATCACCGGGGAGCTGTTTTTT | CASSLILSGRAITGELFF | TRBD2 | TRBJ2-2 | TRBV7-2 | .
TGTGCCAGCAGTTCATACCGGTTGGACGAGCAGTACTTC | CASSSYRLDEQYF | . | TRBJ2-7 | TRBV7-9 | .
TGCAGCGTTGGACAGACCTCTGGGGCCAACGTCCTGACTTTC | CSVGQTSGANVLTF | . | TRBJ2-6 | TRBV29-1 | .
TGTGCCAGCAGCCCCGAACAGGCTGGGAGGGAGCAGTACTTC | CASSPEQAGREQYF | . | TRBJ2-7 | TRBV5-4 | .
TGTGCCAGCAGCTCCCATTCCACTGAAGCTTTCTTT | CASSSHSTEAFF | . | TRBJ1-1 | TRBV7-9 | once
TGTGCCAGCAGTGCGAGACTAGCGGGAGGGCCAGATACGCAGTATTTT | CASSARLAGGPDTQYF | TRBD2 | TRBJ2-3 | TRBV6-1 | .
TGTGCCATCCTGAGTTCGAGGGTACCTACGCAGTATTTT | CAILSSRVPTQYF | . | TRBJ2-3 | TRBV28 | few
TGTGCCAGCAGCCCATCCGGCGGCGGGGAGCTGTTTTTT | CASSPSGGGELFF | . | TRBJ2-2 | TRBV7-9 | .
TGTGCCAGTAGTATTTTGGGGACAGGCCCCGGGGAGCTGTTTTTT | CASSILGTGPGELFF | TRBD1 | TRBJ2-2 | TRBV19 | once
TGTGCCAGTAGTCTCGACAAGGGAGGAAACTATGGCTACACCTTC | CASSLDKGGNYGYTF | . | TRBJ1-2 | TRBV19 | .
TGTTCCAGCAGCTTATCCTCGAACTATGGCTACACCTTC | CSSSLSSNYGYTF | . | TRBJ1-2 | TRBV7-9 | .
TGTGCCAGCAGCTTAGACGGGGGGAGCTCCTACAATGAGCAGTTCTTC | CASSLDGGSSYNEQFF | TRBD2 | TRBJ2-1 | TRBV7-2 | .
TGTGCCAGCAGCTTGCCCGGGACAGGGGCCTACGAGCAGTACTTC | CASSLPGTGAYEQYF | TRBD1 | TRBJ2-7 | TRBV5-5 | once
TGTGCCAGCAGCCGACTTGGGGAGCAGTACTTC | CASSRLGEQYF | . | TRBJ2-7 | TRBV14 | .
TGTGCCAGCAGGAAGACAGGATCTGGAAACACCATATATTTT | CASRKTGSGNTIYF | . | TRBJ1-3 | TRBV6-1 | .
TGCACCAGCAGCCAAGATCGGAGCGTGAGCTCTGGAAACACCATATATTTT | CTSSQDRSVSSGNTIYF | . | TRBJ1-3 | TRBV1 | .
TGTGCCAGCAGTTACACCTGGGACAGGCGAATGGGTGAGCAGTTCTTC | CASSYTWDRRMGEQFF | TRBD1 | TRBJ2-1 | TRBV6-5 | .
TGTGCCAGCCGAGTGACAGGGGCGGGGATAGAGACCCAGTACTTC | CASRVTGAGIETQYF | TRBD1 | TRBJ2-5 | TRBV11-1 | .
TGTTCCAGCAGCTCAGCCTACGAGCAGTACTTC | CSSSSAYEQYF | . | TRBJ2-7 | TRBV7-9 | .
TGTGCCAGCAGTTACCGCGGGACTGACACTGGCTACACCTTC | CASSYRGTDTGYTF | . | TRBJ1-2 | TRBV6-5 | .
TGCGCCAGCAGCCAAGGGGGACTAGCGGGAGCCAGGGGCTCCTACGAGCAGTACTTT | CASSQGGLAGARGSYEQYF | TRBD2 | TRBJ2-7 | TRBV4-1 | .
TGTGCCAGCTCACCACGGTTTCCGGACAGGGACATTGCCAAAAACATTCAGTACTTC | CASSPRFPDRDIAKNIQYF | TRBD1 | TRBJ2-4 | TRBV18 | .
TGTGCCAGCAGCTTAGTAAGCGAGCCCTACAATGAGCAGTTCTTC | CASSLVSEPYNEQFF | . | TRBJ2-1 | TRBV7-3 | .
TGTGCCAGTAGTTCTCCCCGGGACATACTTCCCCTGTACTTC | CASSSPRDILPLYF | . | TRBJ2-5 | TRBV19 | .
TGTTCCAGCAGCACCGGGACTAGCGGGAGGACCAGCGACGAGCAGTACTTC | CSSSTGTSGRTSDEQYF | TRBD2 | TRBJ2-7 | TRBV7-9 | .
TGTGCCAGCAGTCATCAGGGAGGTGAAAAACTGTTTTTT | CASSHQGGEKLFF | . | TRBJ1-4 | TRBV25-1 | .
TGTGCCAGCAGCTTGGCATCGGGGAATCAGCCCCAGCATTTT | CASSLASGNQPQHF | . | TRBJ1-5 | TRBV5-5 | .
TGTGCCAGCAGTGAAGACAGAGGCGGGACAGGGGGCTTTGGGCTTGGCTACACCTTC | CASSEDRGGTGGFGLGYTF | TRBD1 | TRBJ1-2 | TRBV6-1 | .
TGTGCCAGCAGCGGGGGGAGCGGTGAGCAGTTCTTC | CASSGGSGEQFF | . | TRBJ2-1 | TRBV11-2 | .